Below are 20 T cell receptor beta chains sequenced from a single sample in a study of T-cell memory formation after mild COVID-19. TCRdb passed the 5' RACE reads through MiXCR, listing each CDR3 protein once. The sample holds 150,000 to 200,000 distinct CDR3 sequences; around a third are singletons and the top ten take around 12%. Sequenced input: PBMCs or a T cell subset sorted from them (not recorded which). These receptors all stem from an adult woman who had mild COVID-19 (a few samples of this study predate the infection). Cell type and time point are not known.

The gene calls are TRBV27 and TRBJ2-3; D gene unclear. The length of the CDR3 is 16 residues. Germline V gives CDR1 MNHEY, CDR2 SMNVEV (reference sequence). The ends were cut back, 5 bases at V and 1 base at J, with 16 bases in the middle. CDR3: CASSVREPIRTDTQYF. The CDR3 region has the DNA TGTGCCAGCAGTGTCAGAGAACCCATTCGCACAGATACGCAGTATTTT.

This clonotype has only a few counts. CDR3 loop: CASSYIVGRNGYTF. For the CDR3, the DNA is TGTGCCAGCAGTTATATCGTAGGGAGGAATGGCTACACCTTC. This sequence joins TRBV2 and TRBJ1-2, with no clear D. Germline assignment: CDR1 SNHLY and CDR2 FYNNEI. Trimming removed 5 bases at V and 6 bases at J, with 16 bases between. The CDR3 runs 14 residues. Using reference TRBV2 and TRBJ1-2 for the parts outside the CDR3, the full variable domain is EPEVTQTPSHQVTQMGQEVILRCVPISNHLYFYWYRQILGQKVEFLVSFYNNEISEKSEIFDDQFSVERPDGSNFTLKIRSTKLEDSAMYFCASSYIVGRNGYTFGSGTRLTVV.

This clonotype was detected only a few times. The rearrangement links TRBV27 to TRBJ2-3; the D is unclear. The CDR3 loop spans 15 amino acids. The germline CDR1 and CDR2 sequences are MNHEY and SMNVEV (reference sequence). Trimming shortened V by 4 bases and J by 2 bases, and 13 bases separated the two germline ends. The CDR3 spells CASSSTSVVTDTQYF. The CDR3 DNA follows: TGTGCCAGCAGTTCTACATCGGTAGTCACAGATACGCAGTATTTT.

This clonotype has ten or more counts. This sequence joins TRBV7-9 and TRBJ2-7; no clear D gene. V lost 2 bases, J lost 6 bases, and 11 bases lay in between. Per the germline V gene, CDR1 is SEHNR and CDR2 is FQNEAQ (reference sequence). The CDR3 spans 13 residues. The CDR3 nucleotides read TGTGCCAGCAGCTTATCCCAGCGCCCCGAGCAGTACTTC. It translates to CASSLSQRPEQYF.

This clonotype has a handful of counts. The chain has TRBV5-1 and TRBJ2-3, with 9 bases identical to TRBD1. The CDR3 has 14 residues. Germline V CDR1 and CDR2: SGHRS, YFSETQ. After removal of 5 bases from V and 6 bases from J, the junction contained 7 bases not matched to a gene. The CDR3, as DNA: TGCGCCAGCAGGGGACAGGGAAGTCCGGATACGCAGTATTTT. Translation gives CASRGQGSPDTQYF.

The chain is built from TRBV12-3 or TRBV12-4 and TRBJ2-7; TRBD1 is a possible D gene (6 bases). V lost 6 bases, J lost 0 bases, and 15 bases lay in between. CDR3 length: 15 residues. The CDR3 DNA is TGTGCCAGCAGCCCCCCCGGACAGTACTCCTACGAGCAGTACTTC. Translating gives CASSPPGQYSYEQYF.

There are a few counts of this clonotype. This chain uses TRBV7-2 with TRBJ1-2; the D gene is possibly TRBD1 (5 bases). Germline V gene lookup returns CDR1 SGHTA and CDR2 FQGNSA. This CDR3 is 15 amino acids long. The V end lost 1 base, the J end lost 0 bases, and 9 bases lay between the germline ends. CDR3 sequence (DNA): TGTGCCAGCAGCTTAGACAGGCAGACTAACTATGGCTACACCTTC. Translation: CASSLDRQTNYGYTF.

This clonotype came up a few times. This sequence joins TRBV15 and TRBJ1-2; TRBD1 might be the D (5 bases). Germline V gene data show CDR1 as LNHNV and CDR2 as YYDKDF (reference sequence). The CDR3 totals 15 residues. V dropped 0 bases and J dropped 7 bases, with 15 bases sitting between them. The CDR3 sequence is CATSRDVRGAGGYTF. For the CDR3, the DNA is TGTGCCACCAGCAGAGATGTGCGGGGCGCAGGTGGCTACACCTTC. The whole variable domain, remainder taken from reference TRBV15 and TRBJ1-2, is DAMVIQNPRYQVTQFGKPVTLSCSQTLNHNVMYWYQQKSSQAPKLLFHYYDKDFNNEADTPDNFQSRRPNTSFCFLDIRSPGLGDTAMYLCATSRDVRGAGGYTFGSGTRLTVV.

The chain carries TRBV4-3 and TRBJ2-3; 10 bases agree with TRBD2. CDR1 is LGHNA, CDR2 YSLEER, per germline. The CDR3 has 16 amino acids. V lost 1 base and J lost 2; bases outside the gene matches: 3. CDR3 sequence reads: CASSQVLAGDTDTQYF. In DNA, the CDR3 is TGCGCCAGCAGCCAAGTGCTAGCGGGGGACACAGATACGCAGTATTTT.

The chain combines TRBV12-3 or TRBV12-4 with TRBJ2-5; D gene ambiguous. The CDR3 is 12 amino acids. The ends were cut back, 7 bases at V and 5 bases at J, with 11 bases in the middle. The CDR3 bases are TGTGCCAGCATGGGCTTCGGGGAGACCCAGTACTTC. As protein: CASMGFGETQYF.

This chain's CDR3 is CASSSTGVQETQYF. As DNA, the CDR3 is TGTGCCAGCAGCTCAACAGGGGTCCAAGAGACCCAGTACTTC. The chain couples TRBV5-5 to TRBJ2-5, with TRBD1 identical over 7 bases. CDR3 length: 14 amino acids. From germline, CDR1 is SGHKS and CDR2 YYEKEE (reference sequence). With V trimmed by 3 bases and J by 1 base, 3 bases remained unmatched.

This chain links TRBV19 with TRBJ1-5; D is possibly TRBD1 (5 bases). The CDR3 is 17 amino acids. V gave up 6 bases and J gave up 0 bases, with 18 bases separating them. Germline CDR1 LNHDA, CDR2 SQIVND (reference sequence). The CDR3 coding sequence is TGTGCCAGTAGCGCAGGGACGCCCTGGAATAGCAATCAGCCCCAGCATTTT. It yields the protein CASSAGTPWNSNQPQHF.

This chain connects TRBV6-1 to TRBJ1-1; a weak D match, TRBD1 (6 bases). The V gene's germline CDR1 is MNHNS and CDR2 SASEGT. The V and J ends lost 9 bases and 3 bases respectively, with 20 bases between them. The CDR3 totals 15 residues. CDR3: CARPPGARGDTEAFF. In DNA, the CDR3 is TGTGCCAGACCACCGGGGGCCCGCGGGGACACTGAAGCTTTCTTT.

CDR3 coding DNA: TGTGCCAGCAGCCAAGCGGGGGAAGTGGAGCAGTACTTC. This translates into CASSQAGEVEQYF. The rearrangement joins TRBV4-2 to TRBJ2-7; possible D gene TRBD2, 6 bases. This CDR3 region has 13 residues. Trimming removed 1 base at V and 7 bases at J, with 11 bases between. Germline V lookup: CDR1 LGHNA, CDR2 YNFKEQ.

The chain links TRBV4-3 to TRBJ1-4; 10 bases match TRBD1. With 1 base clipped from V and 8 bases from J, the junction kept 4 bases outside the gene matches. The CDR3 extends over 15 amino acids. Germline loops: CDR1 LGHNA, CDR2 YSLEER. The CDR3 DNA reads TGCGCCAGCAGCCAAGGGGACAGGGGTAGCGAAAAACTGTTTTTT. Translating it yields CASSQGDRGSEKLFF.

This clonotype was recorded a few times. The chain has TRBV9 and TRBJ2-1; maybe TRBD2 (6 bases). This CDR3 comprises 16 residues. Germline values: CDR1 SGDLS, CDR2 YYNGEE. V lost 0 bases to trimming and J lost 0 bases, with 10 bases between them. DNA for the CDR3: TGTGCCAGCAGCGTAGGTGTGGGGGGCTCCTACAATGAGCAGTTCTTC. This sequence encodes CASSVGVGGSYNEQFF.

Only a few counts were recorded for this clonotype. The chain carries TRBV20-1 and TRBJ2-7; tentative D call: TRBD2 (5 bases). Germline assignment: CDR1 DFQATT and CDR2 SNEGSKA (reference sequence). The CDR3 is 13 residues long. V was pared by 0 bases and J by 6 bases, with 12 bases between. The CDR3 here is CSARDRGGSEQYF. The CDR3 region has the DNA TGCAGTGCTAGAGATCGCGGAGGAAGCGAGCAGTACTTC.

The chain links TRBV18 to TRBJ2-3; D perhaps matches TRBD1 (6 bases). V shed 3 bases and J shed 1 base, with 17 bases lying between them. Germline CDR1 KGHSH, CDR2 LQKENI. The length of the CDR3 is 17 residues. Here the CDR3 reads CASSPNRVDGGTDTQYF. In nucleotides, the CDR3 is TGTGCCAGCTCACCGAACAGGGTAGACGGGGGCACAGATACGCAGTATTTT.

This clonotype was found a few times. The chain recombines TRBV20-1 with TRBJ2-5; D ambiguous. Trimming took 0 bases from V and 2 from J, leaving 16 bases between them. CDR3 size: 16 residues. Germline assignment: CDR1 DFQATT and CDR2 SNEGSKA (reference sequence). The CDR3 region is CSARDRALMGQETQYF. CDR3 DNA: TGCAGTGCTAGAGATCGGGCACTGATGGGACAAGAGACCCAGTACTTC.

This clonotype was seen ten or more times. The V call is TRBV12-3 or TRBV12-4, the J call TRBJ2-2; D is perhaps TRBD1 or TRBD2 (5 bases each). The V and J ends lost 6 bases and 1 base respectively, with 15 bases between them. The CDR3 consists of 16 residues. CDR3 coding DNA: TGTGCCAGCAGCCGGGACCGGCGCGGGAACACCGGGGAGCTGTTTTTT. Translated: CASSRDRRGNTGELFF.